This T cell receptor beta chain is drawn from a study of shared clonotypes between healthy human individuals. Overall study context: A couple of women and a few men aged 18 to 49 served as donors.

Division of CD4+ cells produced a CD45RA+ naive subset and a CD45RA-negative memory subset. V gave up 6 bases and J gave up 6 bases; unmatched junction bases: 11. The CDR3 consists of 15 residues. Germline V gene lookup returns CDR1 SGHTA and CDR2 FQGNSA. Replicate PCRs for sorted subsets used roughly 200 ng DNA; this equaled 25,000 to 35,000 T cell genomes. TCRdb's table, derived via immunoSEQ multiplex PCR, lists solely in-frame clones and lacks some. This table holds roughly 1,000,000 clones, about four fifths found once. The sample consisted of memory CD4+ T cells from PBMCs. Subset defined: CD45RA-negative fraction. This receptor was identified in a man between 18 and 29 years old in good health. Some clones in this sample may be carry-over from other donors' samples. The gene calls are TRBV7-2 and TRBJ1-2; TRBD1 agrees at 9 bases. The CDR3 loop reads CASRPSGTGFNGYTF. The CDR3 DNA sequence: TGTGCCAGCAGGCCCTCCGGGACAGGGTTTAATGGCTACACCTTC.